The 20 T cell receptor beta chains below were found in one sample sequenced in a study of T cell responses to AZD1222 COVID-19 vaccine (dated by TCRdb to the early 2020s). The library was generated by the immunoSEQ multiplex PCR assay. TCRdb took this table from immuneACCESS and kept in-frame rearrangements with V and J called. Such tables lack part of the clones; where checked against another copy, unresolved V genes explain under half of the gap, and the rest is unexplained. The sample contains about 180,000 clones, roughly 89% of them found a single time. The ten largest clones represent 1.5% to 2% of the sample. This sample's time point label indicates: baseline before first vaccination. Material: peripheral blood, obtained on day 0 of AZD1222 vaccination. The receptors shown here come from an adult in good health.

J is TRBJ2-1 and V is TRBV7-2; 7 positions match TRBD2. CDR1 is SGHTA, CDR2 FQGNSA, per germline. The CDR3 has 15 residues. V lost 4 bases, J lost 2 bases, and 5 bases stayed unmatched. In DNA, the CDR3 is TGTGCCAGCAGCTCACGGCTAGCGGCCTACAATGAGCAGTTCTTC. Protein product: CASSSRLAAYNEQFF.

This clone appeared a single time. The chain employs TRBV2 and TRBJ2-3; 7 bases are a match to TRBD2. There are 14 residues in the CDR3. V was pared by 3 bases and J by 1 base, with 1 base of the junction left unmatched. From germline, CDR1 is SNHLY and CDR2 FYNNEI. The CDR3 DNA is TGTGCCAGCAGTGATCGGGGGGGCACAGATACGCAGTATTTT. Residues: CASSDRGGTDTQYF.

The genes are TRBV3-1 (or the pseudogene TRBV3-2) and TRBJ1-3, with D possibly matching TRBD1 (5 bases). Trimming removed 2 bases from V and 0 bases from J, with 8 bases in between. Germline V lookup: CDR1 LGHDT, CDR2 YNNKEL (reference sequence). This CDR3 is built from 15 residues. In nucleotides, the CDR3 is TGTGCCAGCAGCCAACGGGGGAGCTCTGGAAACACCATATATTTT. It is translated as CASSQRGSSGNTIYF.

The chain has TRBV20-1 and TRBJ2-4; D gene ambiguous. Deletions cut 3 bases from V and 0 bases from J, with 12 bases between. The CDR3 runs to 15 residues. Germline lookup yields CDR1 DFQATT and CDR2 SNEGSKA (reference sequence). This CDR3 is CSASFTHLAKNIQYF. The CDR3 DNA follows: TGCAGTGCTAGTTTTACACATCTAGCCAAAAACATTCAGTACTTC.

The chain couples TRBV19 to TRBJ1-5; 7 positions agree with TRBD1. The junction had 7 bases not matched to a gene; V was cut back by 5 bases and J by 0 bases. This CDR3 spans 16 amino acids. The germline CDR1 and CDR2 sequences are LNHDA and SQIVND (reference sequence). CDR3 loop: CASSSGQLNSNQPQHF. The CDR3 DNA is TGTGCCAGTAGTTCGGGACAGTTAAATAGCAATCAGCCCCAGCATTTT.

CDR3 coding DNA: TGTGCCAGCAGCCAGGGGTCCGGGGCTTTCTTT. Residues: CASSQGSGAFF. The chain has TRBV6-2 or TRBV6-3 and TRBJ1-1, with D possibly being TRBD1 (6 bases). The CDR3 is 11 residues long. Trimming left V 6 bases short and J 11 bases short, with 13 bases between. The germline V gene encodes CDR1 MNHEY and CDR2 SVGEGT.

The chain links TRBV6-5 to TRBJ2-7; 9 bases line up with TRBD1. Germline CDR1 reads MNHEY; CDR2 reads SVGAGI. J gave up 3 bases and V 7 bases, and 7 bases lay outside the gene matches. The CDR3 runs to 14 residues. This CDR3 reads CASKRQGESYEQYV. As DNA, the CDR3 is TGTGCCAGCAAAAGACAGGGGGAAAGCTACGAGCAGTACGTC.

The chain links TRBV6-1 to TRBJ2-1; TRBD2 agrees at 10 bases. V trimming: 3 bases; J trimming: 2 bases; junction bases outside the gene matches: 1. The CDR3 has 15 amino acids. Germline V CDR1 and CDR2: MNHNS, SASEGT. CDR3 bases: TGTGCCAGCAGTGATAGCGGGGGGCCCTACAATGAGCAGTTCTTC. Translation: CASSDSGGPYNEQFF.

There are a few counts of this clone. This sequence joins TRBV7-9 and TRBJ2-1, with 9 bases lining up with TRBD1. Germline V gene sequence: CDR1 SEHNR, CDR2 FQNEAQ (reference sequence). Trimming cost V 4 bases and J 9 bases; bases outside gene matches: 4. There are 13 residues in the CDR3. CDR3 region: CASSSDRGSEQFF. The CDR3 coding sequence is TGTGCCAGCAGCTCGGACAGGGGTAGTGAGCAGTTCTTC.

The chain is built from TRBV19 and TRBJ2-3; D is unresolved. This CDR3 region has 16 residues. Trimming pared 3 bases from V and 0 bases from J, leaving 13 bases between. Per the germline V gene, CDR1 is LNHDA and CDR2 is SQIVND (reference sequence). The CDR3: CASSITRVTSTDTQYF. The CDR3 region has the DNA TGTGCCAGTAGTATTACCCGGGTTACTAGCACAGATACGCAGTATTTT. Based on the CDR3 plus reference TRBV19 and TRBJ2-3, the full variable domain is DGGITQSPKYLFRKEGQNVTLSCEQNLNHDAMYWYRQDPGQGLRLIYYSQIVNDFQKGDIAEGYSVSREKKESFPLTVTSAQKNPTAFYLCASSITRVTSTDTQYFGPGTRLTVL.

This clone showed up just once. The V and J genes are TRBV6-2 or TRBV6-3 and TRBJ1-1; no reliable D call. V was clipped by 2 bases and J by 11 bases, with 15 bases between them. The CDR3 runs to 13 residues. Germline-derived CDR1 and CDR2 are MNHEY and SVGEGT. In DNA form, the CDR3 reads TGTGCCAGCAGTTACGGCGGCGTTTTTGAGGCTTTCTTT. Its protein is CASSYGGVFEAFF.

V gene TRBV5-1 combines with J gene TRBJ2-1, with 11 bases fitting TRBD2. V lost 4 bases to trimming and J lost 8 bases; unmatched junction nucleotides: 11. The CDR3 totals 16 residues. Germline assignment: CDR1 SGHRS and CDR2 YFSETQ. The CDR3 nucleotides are TGCGCCAGCAGCAAAATAGCGGGGGGGCCGCAGGATGAGCAGTTCTTC. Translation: CASSKIAGGPQDEQFF. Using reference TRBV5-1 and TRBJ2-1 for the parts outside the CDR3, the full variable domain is KAGVTQTPRYLIKTRGQQVTLSCSPISGHRSVSWYQQTPGQGLQFLFEYFSETQRNKGNFPGRFSGRQFSNSRSEMNVSTLELGDSALYLCASSKIAGGPQDEQFFGPGTRLTVL.

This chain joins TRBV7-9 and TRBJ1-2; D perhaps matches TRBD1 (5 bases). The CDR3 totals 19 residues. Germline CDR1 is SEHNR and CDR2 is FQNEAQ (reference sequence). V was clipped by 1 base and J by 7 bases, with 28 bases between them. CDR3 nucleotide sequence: TGTGCCAGCAGCTTAGTAGTGGGGTCAGGCCCCGGCATTCAGGGTGGCTACACCTTC. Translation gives CASSLVVGSGPGIQGGYTF.

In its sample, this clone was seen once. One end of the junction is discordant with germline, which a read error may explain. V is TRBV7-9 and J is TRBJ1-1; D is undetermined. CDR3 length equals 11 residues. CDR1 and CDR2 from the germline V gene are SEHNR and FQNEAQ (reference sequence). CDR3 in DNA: TGTGCCAGCAGCTCCGGACGGATTAAGGTCTTT. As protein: CASSSGRIKVF.

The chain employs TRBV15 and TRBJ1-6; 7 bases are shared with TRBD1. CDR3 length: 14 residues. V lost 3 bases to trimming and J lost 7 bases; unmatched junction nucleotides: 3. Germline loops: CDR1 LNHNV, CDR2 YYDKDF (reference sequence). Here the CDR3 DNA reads TGTGCCACCAGCAGGGGACAGCAAAATTCACCCCTCCACTTT. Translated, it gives CATSRGQQNSPLHF.

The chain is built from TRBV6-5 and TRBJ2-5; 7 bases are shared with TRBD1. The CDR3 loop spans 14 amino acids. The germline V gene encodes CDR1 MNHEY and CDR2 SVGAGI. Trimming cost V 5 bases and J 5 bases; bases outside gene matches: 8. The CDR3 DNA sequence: TGTGCCAGCAGTATATCGACAGGGTTTGAGACCCAGTACTTC. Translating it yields CASSISTGFETQYF.

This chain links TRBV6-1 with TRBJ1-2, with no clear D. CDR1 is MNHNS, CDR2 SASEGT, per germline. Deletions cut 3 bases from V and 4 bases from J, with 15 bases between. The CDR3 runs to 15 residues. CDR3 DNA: TGTGCCAGCAGTGATCAGGTACTAGGAGCCTATGGCTACACCTTC. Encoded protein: CASSDQVLGAYGYTF.

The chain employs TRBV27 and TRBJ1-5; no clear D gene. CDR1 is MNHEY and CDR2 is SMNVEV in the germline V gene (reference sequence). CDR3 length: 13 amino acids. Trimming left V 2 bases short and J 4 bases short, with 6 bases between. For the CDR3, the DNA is TGTGCCAGCAGTTTAACGGCAAATCAGCCCCAGCATTTT. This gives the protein CASSLTANQPQHF.

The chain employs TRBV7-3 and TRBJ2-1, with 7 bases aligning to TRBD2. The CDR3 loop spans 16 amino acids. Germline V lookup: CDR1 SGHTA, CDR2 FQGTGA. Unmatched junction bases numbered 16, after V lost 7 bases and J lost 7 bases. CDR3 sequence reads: CASIHRGDPPQNEQFF. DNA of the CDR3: TGTGCCAGCATTCACCGGGGGGACCCACCCCAGAATGAGCAGTTCTTC.

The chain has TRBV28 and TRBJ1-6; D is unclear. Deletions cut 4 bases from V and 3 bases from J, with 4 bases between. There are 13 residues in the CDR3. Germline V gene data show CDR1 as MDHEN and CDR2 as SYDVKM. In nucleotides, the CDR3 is TGTGCCAGCAGTTCCGGCTATAATTCACCCCTCCACTTT. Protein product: CASSSGYNSPLHF.